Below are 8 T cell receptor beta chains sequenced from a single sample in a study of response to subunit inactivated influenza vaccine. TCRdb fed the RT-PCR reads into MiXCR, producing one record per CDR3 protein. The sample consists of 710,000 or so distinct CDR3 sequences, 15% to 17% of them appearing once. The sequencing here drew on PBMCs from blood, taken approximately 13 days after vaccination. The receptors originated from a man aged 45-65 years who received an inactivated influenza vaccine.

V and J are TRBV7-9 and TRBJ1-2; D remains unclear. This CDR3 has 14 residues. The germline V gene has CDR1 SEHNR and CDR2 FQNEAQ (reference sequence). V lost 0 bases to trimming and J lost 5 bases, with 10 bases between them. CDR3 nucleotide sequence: TGTGCCAGCAGCTTAGCGGCCAACATATATGGCTACACCTTC. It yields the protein CASSLAANIYGYTF.

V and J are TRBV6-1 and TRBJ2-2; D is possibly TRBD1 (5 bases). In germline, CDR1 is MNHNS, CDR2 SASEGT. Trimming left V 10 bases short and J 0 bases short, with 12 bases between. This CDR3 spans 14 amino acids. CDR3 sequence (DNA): TGTGCCACCCAAGCAGGGTCGAACACCGGGGAGCTGTTTTTT. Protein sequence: CATQAGSNTGELFF.

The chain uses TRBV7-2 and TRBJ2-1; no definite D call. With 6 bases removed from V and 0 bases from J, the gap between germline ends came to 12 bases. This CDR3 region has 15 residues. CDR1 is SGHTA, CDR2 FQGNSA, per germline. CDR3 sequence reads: CASSFGRISYNEQFF. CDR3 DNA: TGTGCCAGCAGTTTCGGTAGGATCTCCTACAATGAGCAGTTCTTC.

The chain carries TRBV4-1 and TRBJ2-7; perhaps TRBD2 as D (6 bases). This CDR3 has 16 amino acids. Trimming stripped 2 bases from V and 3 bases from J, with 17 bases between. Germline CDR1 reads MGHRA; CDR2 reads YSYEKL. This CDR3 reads CASSQTTGTGNYEQYF. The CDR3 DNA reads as TGCGCCAGCAGCCAAACCACCGGGACTGGAAACTACGAGCAGTACTTC.

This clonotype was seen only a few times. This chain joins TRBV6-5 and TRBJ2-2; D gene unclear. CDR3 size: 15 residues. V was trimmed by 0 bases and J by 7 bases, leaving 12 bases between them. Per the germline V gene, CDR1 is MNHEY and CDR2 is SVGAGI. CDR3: CASSYSLGTVGELFF. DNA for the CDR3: TGTGCCAGCAGTTACTCGCTAGGAACGGTCGGGGAGCTGTTTTTT.

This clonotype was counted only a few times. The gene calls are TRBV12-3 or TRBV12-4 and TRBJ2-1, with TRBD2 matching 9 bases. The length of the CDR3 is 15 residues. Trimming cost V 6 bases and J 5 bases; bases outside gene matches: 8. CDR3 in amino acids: CASSSPLAGHNEQFF. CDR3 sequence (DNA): TGTGCCAGCAGCTCCCCCCTAGCGGGACACAATGAGCAGTTCTTC.

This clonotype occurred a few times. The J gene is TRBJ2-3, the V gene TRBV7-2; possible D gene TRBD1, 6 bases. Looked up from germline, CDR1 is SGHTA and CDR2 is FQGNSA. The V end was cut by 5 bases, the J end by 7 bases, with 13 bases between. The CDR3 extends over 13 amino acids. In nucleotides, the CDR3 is TGTGCCAGCAGCCCGGACAGTCGGAATACGCAGTATTTT. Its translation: CASSPDSRNTQYF.

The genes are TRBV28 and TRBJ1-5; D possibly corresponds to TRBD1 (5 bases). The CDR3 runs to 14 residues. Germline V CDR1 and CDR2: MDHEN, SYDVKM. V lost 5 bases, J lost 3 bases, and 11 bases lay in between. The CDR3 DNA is TGTGCCAGCAGTCGGGACGGGATCAATCAGCCCCAGCATTTT. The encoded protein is CASSRDGINQPQHF.